This TCR beta chain was obtained from a study of T cell responses to AZD1222 COVID-19 vaccine. Overall study results and limits: Possibly, clonal diversity was underestimated; donors were largely white British and included more females. Two AZD1222 administrations were followed by greater Spike-specific TCR breadth and depth. Targets within unmutated variant regions were reportedly found for nearly half of spike-specific TCRs.

CDR1 and CDR2 (germline): LNHNV, YYDKDF (reference sequence). CDR3 length equals 14 residues. Trimming removed 3 bases at V and 3 bases at J, with 10 bases between. Combined were second doses at about 4 or about 12 weeks. The repertoire was sequenced with immunoSEQ multiplex PCR; TCRdb's copy has only in-frame clones and lacks some. This repertoire shows under 200,000 clones, about 90% found once; its top ten account for approximately 1.2%. Comment on this clone: Its cognate antigen is unknown.

The clonotype was recovered from an adult who received the AZD1222 COVID-19 vaccine. The source material was peripheral blood, sampled 28 days after the second AZD1222 dose. V gene TRBV15 combines with J gene TRBJ2-3; the D gene is possibly TRBD2 (6 bases). The CDR3 loop is CATSRETRTDTQYF. The CDR3 DNA follows: TGTGCCACCAGCAGGGAGACTAGGACAGATACGCAGTATTTT.